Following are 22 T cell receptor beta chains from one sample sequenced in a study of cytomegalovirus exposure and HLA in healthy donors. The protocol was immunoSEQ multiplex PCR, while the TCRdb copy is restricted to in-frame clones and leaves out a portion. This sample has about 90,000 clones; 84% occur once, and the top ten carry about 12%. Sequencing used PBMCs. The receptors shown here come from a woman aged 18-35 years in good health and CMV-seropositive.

The CDR3 DNA reads TGTGCCAGTGGGACAGGCGTCGAAGCTTTCTTT. This gives the protein CASGTGVEAFF. The V call is TRBV2, the J call TRBJ1-1; 8 bases map to TRBD1. CDR1 is SNHLY and CDR2 is FYNNEI in the germline V gene. The junction had 5 bases not matched to a gene; V was cut back by 9 bases and J by 8 bases. The CDR3 contains 11 residues.

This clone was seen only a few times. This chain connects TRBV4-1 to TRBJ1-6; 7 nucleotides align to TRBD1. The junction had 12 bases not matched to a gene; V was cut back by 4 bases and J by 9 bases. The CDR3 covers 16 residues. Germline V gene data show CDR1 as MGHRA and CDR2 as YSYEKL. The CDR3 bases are TGCGCCAGCAGCCCGCGACGAGGGGGCAGGGGTTCACCCCTCCACTTT. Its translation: CASSPRRGGRGSPLHF.

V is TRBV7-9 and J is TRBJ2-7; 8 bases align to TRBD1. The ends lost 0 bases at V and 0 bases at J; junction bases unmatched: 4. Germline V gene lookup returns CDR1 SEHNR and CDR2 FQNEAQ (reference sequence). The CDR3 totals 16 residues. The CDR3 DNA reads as TGTGCCAGCAGCTTAGCCGGGACAGGCTACTCCTACGAGCAGTACTTC. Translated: CASSLAGTGYSYEQYF.

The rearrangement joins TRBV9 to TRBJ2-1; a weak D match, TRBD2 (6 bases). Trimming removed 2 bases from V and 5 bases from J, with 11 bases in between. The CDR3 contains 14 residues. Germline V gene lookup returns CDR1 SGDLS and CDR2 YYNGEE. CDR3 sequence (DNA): TGTGCCAGCAGCGTCTTGGGGGGTGACAATGAGCAGTTCTTC. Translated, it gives CASSVLGGDNEQFF.

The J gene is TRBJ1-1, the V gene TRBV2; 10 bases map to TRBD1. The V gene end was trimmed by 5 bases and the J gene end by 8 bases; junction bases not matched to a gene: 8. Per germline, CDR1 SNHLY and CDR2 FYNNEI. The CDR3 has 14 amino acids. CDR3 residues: CASSIIGTGAEAFF. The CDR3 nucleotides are TGTGCCAGCAGTATTATCGGGACAGGGGCCGAAGCTTTCTTT.

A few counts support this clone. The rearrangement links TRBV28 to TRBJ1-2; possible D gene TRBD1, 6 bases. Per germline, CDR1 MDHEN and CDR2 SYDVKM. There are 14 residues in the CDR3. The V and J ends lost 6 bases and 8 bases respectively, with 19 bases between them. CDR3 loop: CASRQGTSLGGYTF. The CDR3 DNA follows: TGTGCCAGCAGGCAAGGGACATCCCTGGGAGGCTACACCTTC.

In DNA form, the CDR3 reads TGTGCCAGCATGAACCCCCGGGGGTACTCCTACGAGCAGTACTTC. This gives the protein CASMNPRGYSYEQYF. The chain recombines TRBV6-1 with TRBJ2-7; D is possibly TRBD2 (6 bases). The CDR3 is 15 residues long. V lost 7 bases and J 0 bases, leaving 16 bases between the germline ends. Germline values: CDR1 MNHNS, CDR2 SASEGT.

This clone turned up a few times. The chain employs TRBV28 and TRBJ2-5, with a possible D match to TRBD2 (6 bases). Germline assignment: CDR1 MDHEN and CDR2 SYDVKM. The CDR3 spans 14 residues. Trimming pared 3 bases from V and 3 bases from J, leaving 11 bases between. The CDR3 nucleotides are TGTGCCAGCAGTTTCGGCGGGACGGAAGAGACCCAGTACTTC. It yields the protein CASSFGGTEETQYF.

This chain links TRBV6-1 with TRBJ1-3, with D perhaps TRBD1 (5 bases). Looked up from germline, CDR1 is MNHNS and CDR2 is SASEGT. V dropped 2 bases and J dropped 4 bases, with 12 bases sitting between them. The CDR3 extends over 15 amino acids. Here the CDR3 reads CASSEWGVQGNTIYF. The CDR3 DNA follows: TGTGCCAGCAGTGAATGGGGGGTACAGGGAAACACCATATATTTT.

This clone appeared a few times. In nucleotides, the CDR3 is TGTGCCATCAGGCTCACTAGCGGGGGGGCCAGGGAGCAGTACTTC. Amino acids: CAIRLTSGGAREQYF. This rearrangement joins TRBV10-3 to TRBJ2-7; TRBD2 matches 13 bases. This CDR3 comprises 15 residues. The junction had 9 bases not matched to a gene; V was cut back by 6 bases and J by 7 bases. CDR1 is ENHRY and CDR2 is SYGVKD in the germline V gene.

In DNA, the CDR3 is TGTGCCAGCAGCTTAGACTACGGCTTCTCTGGAAACACCATATATTTT. Translating gives CASSLDYGFSGNTIYF. The chain recombines TRBV7-2 with TRBJ1-3; D not resolved. The ends were cut back, 1 base at V and 0 bases at J, with 10 bases in the middle. Germline V gives CDR1 SGHTA, CDR2 FQGNSA. There are 16 residues in the CDR3.

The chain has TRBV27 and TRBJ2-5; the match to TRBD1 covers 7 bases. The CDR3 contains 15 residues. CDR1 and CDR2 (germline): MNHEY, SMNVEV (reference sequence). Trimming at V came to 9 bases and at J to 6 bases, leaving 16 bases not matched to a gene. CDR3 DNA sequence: TGTGCCAGGAGCCCCCGAGACAGGGTGCGAAAGACCCAGTACTTC. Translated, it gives CARSPRDRVRKTQYF.

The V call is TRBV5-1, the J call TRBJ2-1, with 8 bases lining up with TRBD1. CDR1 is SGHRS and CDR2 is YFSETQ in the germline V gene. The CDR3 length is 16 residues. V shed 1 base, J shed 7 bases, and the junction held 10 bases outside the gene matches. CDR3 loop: CASSLKAWTGRNEQFF. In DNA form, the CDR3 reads TGCGCCAGCAGCTTGAAAGCCTGGACAGGGCGAAATGAGCAGTTCTTC.

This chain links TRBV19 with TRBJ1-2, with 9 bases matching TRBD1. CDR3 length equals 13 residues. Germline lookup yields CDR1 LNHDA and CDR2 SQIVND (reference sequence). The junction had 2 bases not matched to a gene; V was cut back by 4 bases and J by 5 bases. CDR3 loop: CASSRGQGYGYTF. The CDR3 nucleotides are TGTGCCAGTAGTAGGGGACAGGGTTATGGCTACACCTTC.

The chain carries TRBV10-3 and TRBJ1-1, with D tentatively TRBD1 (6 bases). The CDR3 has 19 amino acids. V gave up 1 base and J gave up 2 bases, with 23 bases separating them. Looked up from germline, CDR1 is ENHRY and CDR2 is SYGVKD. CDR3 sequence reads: CAISEFSRTDRNPNTEAFF. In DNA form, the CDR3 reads TGTGCCATCAGTGAGTTCTCCCGAACGGACAGAAACCCTAACACTGAAGCTTTCTTT.

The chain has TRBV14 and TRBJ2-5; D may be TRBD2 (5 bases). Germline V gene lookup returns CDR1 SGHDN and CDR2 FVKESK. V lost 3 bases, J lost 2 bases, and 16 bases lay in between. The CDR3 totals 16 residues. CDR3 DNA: TGTGCCAGCAGCCATATTCGGGGAACGGGTCAAGAGACCCAGTACTTC. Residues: CASSHIRGTGQETQYF. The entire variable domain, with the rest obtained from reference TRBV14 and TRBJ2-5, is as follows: EAGVTQFPSHSVIEKGQTVTLRCDPISGHDNLYWYRRVMGKEIKFLLHFVKESKQDESGMPNNRFLAERTGGTYSTLKVQPAELEDSGVYFCASSHIRGTGQETQYFGPGTRLLVL.

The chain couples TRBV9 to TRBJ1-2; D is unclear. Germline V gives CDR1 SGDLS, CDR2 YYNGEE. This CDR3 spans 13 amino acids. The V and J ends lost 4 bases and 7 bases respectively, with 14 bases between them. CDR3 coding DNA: TGTGCCAGCAGCAAAACAGCCCAAGGTGGCTACACCTTC. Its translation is CASSKTAQGGYTF.

CDR3 region: CASSIRRTGVYNEQFF. CDR3 coding DNA: TGTGCCAGTAGTATAAGGCGGACAGGGGTCTACAATGAGCAGTTCTTC. This chain uses TRBV19 with TRBJ2-1; 9 nucleotides agree with TRBD1. The length of the CDR3 is 16 residues. CDR1 LNHDA and CDR2 SQIVND come from the germline V gene (reference sequence). The V segment lost 2 bases and the J segment 3 bases; nucleotides outside the gene matches: 5.

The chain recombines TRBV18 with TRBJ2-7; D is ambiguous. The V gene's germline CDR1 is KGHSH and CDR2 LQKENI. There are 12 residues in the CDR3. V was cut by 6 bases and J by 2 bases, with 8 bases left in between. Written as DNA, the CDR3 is TGTGCCAGCTCCATTTTCCCCTACGAGCAGTACTTC. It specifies CASSIFPYEQYF.

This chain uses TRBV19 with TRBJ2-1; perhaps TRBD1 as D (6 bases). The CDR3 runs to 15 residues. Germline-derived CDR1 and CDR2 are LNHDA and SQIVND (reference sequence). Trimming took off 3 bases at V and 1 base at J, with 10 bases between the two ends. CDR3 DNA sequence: TGTGCCAGTAGTATCCTAGGGGGTTCCTACAATGAGCAGTTCTTC. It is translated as CASSILGGSYNEQFF.

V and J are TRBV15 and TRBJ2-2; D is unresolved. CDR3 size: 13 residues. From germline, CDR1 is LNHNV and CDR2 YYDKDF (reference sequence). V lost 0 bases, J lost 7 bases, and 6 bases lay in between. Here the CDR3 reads CATSRDTNGELFF. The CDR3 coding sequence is TGTGCCACCAGCAGAGACACAAACGGGGAGCTGTTTTTT. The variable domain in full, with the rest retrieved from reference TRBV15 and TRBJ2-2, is DAMVIQNPRYQVTQFGKPVTLSCSQTLNHNVMYWYQQKSSQAPKLLFHYYDKDFNNEADTPDNFQSRRPNTSFCFLDIRSPGLGDTAMYLCATSRDTNGELFFGEGSRLTVL.

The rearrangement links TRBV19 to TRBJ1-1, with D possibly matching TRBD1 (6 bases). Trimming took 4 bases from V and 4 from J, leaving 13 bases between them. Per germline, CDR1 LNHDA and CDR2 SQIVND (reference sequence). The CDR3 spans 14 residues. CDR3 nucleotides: TGTGCCAGTAGTACCCCAGGGGCGGGCACTGAAGCTTTCTTT. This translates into CASSTPGAGTEAFF.